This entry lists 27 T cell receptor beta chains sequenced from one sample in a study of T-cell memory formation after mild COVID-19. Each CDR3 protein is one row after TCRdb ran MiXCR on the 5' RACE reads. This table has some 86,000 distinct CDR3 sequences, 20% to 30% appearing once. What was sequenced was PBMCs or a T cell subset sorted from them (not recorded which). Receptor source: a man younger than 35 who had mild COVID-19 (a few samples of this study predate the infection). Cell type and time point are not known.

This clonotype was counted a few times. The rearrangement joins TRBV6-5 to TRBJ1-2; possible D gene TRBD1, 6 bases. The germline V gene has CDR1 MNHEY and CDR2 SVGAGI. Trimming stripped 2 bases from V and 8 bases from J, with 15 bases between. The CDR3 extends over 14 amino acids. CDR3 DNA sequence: TGTGCCAGCAGTTACGGGGGGCAGGCGGAGGGCTACACCTTC. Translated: CASSYGGQAEGYTF.

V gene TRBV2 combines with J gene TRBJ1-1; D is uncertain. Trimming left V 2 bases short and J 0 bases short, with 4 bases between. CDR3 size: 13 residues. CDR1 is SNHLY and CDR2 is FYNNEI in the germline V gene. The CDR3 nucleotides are TGTGCCAGCAGTGAAATGGTGAACACTGAAGCTTTCTTT. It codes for CASSEMVNTEAFF.

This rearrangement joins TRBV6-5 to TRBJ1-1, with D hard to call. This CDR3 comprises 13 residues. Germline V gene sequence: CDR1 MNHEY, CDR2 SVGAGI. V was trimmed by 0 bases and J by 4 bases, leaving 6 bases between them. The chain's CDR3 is CASSYSQFTEAFF. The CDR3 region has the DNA TGTGCCAGCAGTTACTCGCAGTTCACTGAAGCTTTCTTT.

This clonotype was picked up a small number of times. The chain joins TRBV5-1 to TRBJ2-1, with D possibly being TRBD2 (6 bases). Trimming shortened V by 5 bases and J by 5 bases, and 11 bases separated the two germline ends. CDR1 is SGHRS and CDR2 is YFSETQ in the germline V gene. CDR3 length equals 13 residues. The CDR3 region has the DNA TGCGCCAGCAGTTCGTGGGGGGACAATGAGCAGTTCTTC. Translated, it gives CASSSWGDNEQFF.

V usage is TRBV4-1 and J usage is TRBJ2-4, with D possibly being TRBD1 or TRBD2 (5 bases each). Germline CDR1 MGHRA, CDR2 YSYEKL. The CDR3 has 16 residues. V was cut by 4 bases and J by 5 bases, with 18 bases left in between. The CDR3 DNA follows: TGCGCCAGCAGCCGCCCTCAGGGTTTCGGGGAAAACATTCAGTACTTC. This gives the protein CASSRPQGFGENIQYF.

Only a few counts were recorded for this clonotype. This CDR3 is CASSQVGGDQPQHF. For the CDR3, the DNA is TGCGCCAGCAGCCAAGTAGGGGGTGATCAGCCCCAGCATTTT. V is TRBV4-1 and J is TRBJ1-5, with D perhaps matching TRBD1 (6 bases). The germline V gene has CDR1 MGHRA and CDR2 YSYEKL. V lost 1 base to trimming and J lost 5 bases, with 9 bases between them. The CDR3 contains 14 residues.

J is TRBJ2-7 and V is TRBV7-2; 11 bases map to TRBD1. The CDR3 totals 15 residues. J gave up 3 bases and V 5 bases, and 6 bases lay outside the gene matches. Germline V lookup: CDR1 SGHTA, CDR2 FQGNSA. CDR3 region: CASSATGQGGYEQYV. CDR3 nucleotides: TGTGCCAGCAGCGCGACGGGACAGGGGGGCTACGAGCAGTACGTC.

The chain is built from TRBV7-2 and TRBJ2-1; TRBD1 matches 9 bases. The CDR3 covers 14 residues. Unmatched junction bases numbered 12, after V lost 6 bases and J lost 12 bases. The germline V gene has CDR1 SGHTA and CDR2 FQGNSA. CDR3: CASSSSDRGRAQFF. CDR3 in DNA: TGTGCCAGCAGTTCCTCGGACAGGGGAAGGGCGCAGTTCTTC.

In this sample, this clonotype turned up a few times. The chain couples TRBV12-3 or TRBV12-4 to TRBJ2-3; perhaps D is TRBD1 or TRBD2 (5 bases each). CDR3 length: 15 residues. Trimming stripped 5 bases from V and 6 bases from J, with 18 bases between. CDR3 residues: CASSPGTYNPDTQYF. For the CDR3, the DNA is TGTGCCAGCAGTCCCGGGACCTATAATCCGGATACGCAGTATTTT.

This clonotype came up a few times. The CDR3 coding sequence is TGTGCCAGCAGTCCCCACGGGGCTGCGGCTTTCTTT. Residues: CASSPHGAAAFF. The chain joins TRBV27 to TRBJ1-1; tentatively, D is TRBD1 (5 bases). The CDR3 totals 12 residues. With 5 bases removed from V and 11 bases from J, the gap between germline ends came to 15 bases. From germline, CDR1 is MNHEY and CDR2 SMNVEV (reference sequence).

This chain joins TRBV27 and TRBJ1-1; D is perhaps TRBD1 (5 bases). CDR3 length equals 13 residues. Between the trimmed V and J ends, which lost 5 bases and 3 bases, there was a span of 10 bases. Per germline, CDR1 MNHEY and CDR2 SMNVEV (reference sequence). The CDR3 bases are TGTGCCAGCAGTCCGGGACGCTACACTGAAGCTTTCTTT. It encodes CASSPGRYTEAFF.

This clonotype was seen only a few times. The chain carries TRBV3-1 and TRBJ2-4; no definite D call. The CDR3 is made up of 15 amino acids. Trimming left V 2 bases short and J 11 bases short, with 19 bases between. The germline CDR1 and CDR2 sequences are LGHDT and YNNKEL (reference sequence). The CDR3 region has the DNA TGTGCCAGCAGCCAATCGCAAGGGCGTTCCGAGGTTCAGTACTTC. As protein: CASSQSQGRSEVQYF.

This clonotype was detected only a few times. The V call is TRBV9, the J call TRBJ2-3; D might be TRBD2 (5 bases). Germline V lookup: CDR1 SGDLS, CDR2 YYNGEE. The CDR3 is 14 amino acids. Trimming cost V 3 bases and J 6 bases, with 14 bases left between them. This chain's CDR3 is CASSEQTLADTQYF. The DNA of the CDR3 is TGTGCCAGCAGCGAGCAAACCTTAGCGGATACGCAGTATTTT. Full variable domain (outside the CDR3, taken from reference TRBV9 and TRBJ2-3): DSGVTQTPKHLITATGQRVTLRCSPRSGDLSVYWYQQSLDQGLQFLIQYYNGEERAKGNILERFSAQQFPDLHSELNLSSLELGDSALYFCASSEQTLADTQYFGPGTRLTVL.

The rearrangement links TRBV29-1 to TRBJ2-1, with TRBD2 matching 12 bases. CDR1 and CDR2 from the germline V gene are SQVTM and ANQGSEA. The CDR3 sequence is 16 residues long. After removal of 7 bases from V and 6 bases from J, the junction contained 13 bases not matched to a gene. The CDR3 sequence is CSAGGGRTSGVNEQFF. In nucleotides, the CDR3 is TGCAGCGCCGGTGGTGGAAGGACTAGCGGGGTCAATGAGCAGTTCTTC.

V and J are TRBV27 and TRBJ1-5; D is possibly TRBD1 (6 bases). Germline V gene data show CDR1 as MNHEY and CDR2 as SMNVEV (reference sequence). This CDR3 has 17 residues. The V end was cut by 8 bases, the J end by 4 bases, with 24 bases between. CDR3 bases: TGTGCCAGCCGGGGGAATTTCCGGGGGCCGCTGAATCAGCCCCAGCATTTT. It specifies CASRGNFRGPLNQPQHF.

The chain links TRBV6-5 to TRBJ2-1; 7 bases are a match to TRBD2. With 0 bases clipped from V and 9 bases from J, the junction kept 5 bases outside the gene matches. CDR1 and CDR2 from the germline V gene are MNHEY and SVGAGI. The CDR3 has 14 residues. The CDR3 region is CASSYSNSGGEQFF. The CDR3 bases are TGTGCCAGCAGTTACTCGAATTCGGGGGGTGAGCAGTTCTTC.

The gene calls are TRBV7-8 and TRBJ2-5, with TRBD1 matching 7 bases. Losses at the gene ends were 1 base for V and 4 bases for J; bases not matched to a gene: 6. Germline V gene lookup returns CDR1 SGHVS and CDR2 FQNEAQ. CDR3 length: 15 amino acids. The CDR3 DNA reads TGTGCCAGCAGCTTAGGAGGCAGGGGGATAGAGACCCAGTACTTC. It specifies CASSLGGRGIETQYF.

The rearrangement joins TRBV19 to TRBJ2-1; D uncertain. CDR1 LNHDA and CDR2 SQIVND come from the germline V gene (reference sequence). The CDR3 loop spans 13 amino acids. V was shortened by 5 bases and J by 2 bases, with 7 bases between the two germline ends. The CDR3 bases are TGTGCCAGTAGTGCGCTGGCCTACAATGAGCAGTTCTTC. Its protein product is CASSALAYNEQFF.

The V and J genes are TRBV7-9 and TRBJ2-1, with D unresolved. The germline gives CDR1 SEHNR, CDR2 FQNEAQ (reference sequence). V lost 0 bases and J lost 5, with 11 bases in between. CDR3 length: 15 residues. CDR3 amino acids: CASSLASRPNNEQFF. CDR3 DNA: TGTGCCAGCAGCTTAGCGTCTAGGCCGAACAATGAGCAGTTCTTC.

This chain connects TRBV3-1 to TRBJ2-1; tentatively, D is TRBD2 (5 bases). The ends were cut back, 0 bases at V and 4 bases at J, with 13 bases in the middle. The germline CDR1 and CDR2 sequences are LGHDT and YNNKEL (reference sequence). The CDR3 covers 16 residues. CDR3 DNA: TGTGCCAGCAGCCAAGACCTCGGGGTTATGTACAATGAGCAGTTCTTC. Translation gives CASSQDLGVMYNEQFF.

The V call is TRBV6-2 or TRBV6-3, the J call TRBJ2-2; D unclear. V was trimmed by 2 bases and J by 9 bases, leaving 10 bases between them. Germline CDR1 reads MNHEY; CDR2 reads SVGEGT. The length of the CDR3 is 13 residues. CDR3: CASSYRTARELFF. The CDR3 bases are TGTGCCAGCAGTTACCGGACGGCCCGGGAGCTGTTTTTT.

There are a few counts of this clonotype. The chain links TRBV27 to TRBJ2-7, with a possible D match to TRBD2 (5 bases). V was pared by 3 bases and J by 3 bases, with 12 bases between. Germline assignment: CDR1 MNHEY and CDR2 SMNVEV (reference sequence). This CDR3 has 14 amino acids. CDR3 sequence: CASSLAGSGYEQYV. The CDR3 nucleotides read TGTGCCAGCAGTTTGGCGGGCAGCGGCTACGAGCAGTACGTC.

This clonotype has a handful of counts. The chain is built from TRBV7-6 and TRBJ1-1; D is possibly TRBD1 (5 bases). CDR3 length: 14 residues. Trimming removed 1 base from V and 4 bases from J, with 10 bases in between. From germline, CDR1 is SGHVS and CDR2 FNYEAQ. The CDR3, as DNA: TGTGCCAGCAGCTTAGTGGGGGGATCCACTGAAGCTTTCTTT. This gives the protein CASSLVGGSTEAFF.

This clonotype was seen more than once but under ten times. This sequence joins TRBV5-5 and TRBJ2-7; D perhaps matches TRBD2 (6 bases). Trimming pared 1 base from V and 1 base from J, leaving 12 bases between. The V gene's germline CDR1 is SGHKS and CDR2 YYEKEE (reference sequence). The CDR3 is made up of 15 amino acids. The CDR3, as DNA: TGTGCCAGCAGCTTGCGGAGAGGAGGGTCCTACGAGCAGTACGTC. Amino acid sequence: CASSLRRGGSYEQYV.

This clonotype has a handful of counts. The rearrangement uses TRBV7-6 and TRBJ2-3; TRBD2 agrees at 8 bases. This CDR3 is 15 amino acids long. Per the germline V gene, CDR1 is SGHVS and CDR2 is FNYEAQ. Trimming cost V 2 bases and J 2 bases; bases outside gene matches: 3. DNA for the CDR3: TGTGCCAGCAGCTTAACGGGGGGGCCCACAGATACGCAGTATTTT. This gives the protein CASSLTGGPTDTQYF. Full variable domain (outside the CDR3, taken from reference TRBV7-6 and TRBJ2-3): GAGVSQSPRYKVTKRGQDVALRCDPISGHVSLYWYRQALGQGPEFLTYFNYEAQQDKSGLPNDRFSAERPEGSISTLTIQRTEQRDSAMYRCASSLTGGPTDTQYFGPGTRLTVL.

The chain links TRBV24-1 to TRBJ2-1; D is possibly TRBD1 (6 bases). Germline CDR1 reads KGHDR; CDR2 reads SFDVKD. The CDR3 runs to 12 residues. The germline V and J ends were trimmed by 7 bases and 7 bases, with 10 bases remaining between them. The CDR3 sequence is CATRTGDNEQFF. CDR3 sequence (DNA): TGTGCCACCAGGACAGGTGATAATGAGCAGTTCTTC.

CDR3 DNA sequence: TGTGCCAGCAGGACCGGCTATGATGAGCAGTTCTTC. It is translated as CASRTGYDEQFF. The chain is built from TRBV7-9 and TRBJ2-1; D gene uncertain. The CDR3 totals 12 residues. The V gene lost 6 bases and the J gene lost 8 bases, with 11 bases spanning the gap. Germline values: CDR1 SEHNR, CDR2 FQNEAQ (reference sequence).